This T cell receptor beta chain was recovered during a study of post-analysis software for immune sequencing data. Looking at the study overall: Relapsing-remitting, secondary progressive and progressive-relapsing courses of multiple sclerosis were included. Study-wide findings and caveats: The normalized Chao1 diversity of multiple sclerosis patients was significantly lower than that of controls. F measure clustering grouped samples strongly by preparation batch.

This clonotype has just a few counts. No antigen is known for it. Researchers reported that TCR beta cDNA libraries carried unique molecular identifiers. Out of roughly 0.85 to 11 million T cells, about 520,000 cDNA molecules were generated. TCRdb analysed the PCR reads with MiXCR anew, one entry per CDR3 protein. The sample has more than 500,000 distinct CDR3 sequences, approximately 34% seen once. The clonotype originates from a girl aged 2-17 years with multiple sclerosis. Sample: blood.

The CDR3 reads CSARERMGSTDTQYF. CDR3 sequence (DNA): TGCAGTGCTAGAGAGCGGATGGGGAGCACAGATACGCAGTATTTT. The V call is TRBV20-1, the J call TRBJ2-3; D uncertain. This CDR3 has 15 residues. The V end lost 0 bases, the J end lost 0 bases, and 10 bases lay between the germline ends. Germline V gives CDR1 DFQATT, CDR2 SNEGSKA (reference sequence).